This T cell receptor (beta chain) appears in the sequencing data of a study of T cells in Graves' hyperthyroidism and ophthalmopathy. Study details: Peripheral blood collection took place at initial diagnosis, before any treatment.

The investigators amplified TCR beta CDR3 regions from RNA transcripts. HTBI primers drove first-round RT-PCR of the TCR CDR3. Via MiXCR, TCRdb re-called the multiplex PCR reads, giving one row per CDR3 protein. This table holds 300,000 to 450,000 distinct CDR3 sequences, 25% found once. The sequenced sample consisted of blood. This TCR derives from a man between 45 and 60 years old with Graves' hyperthyroidism.

The CDR3 loop reads CASSSPGTSGQETQYF. CDR3 DNA sequence: TGTGCCAGCAGTTCACCCGGGACTAGCGGCCAAGAGACCCAGTACTTC. The chain uses TRBV12-3 or TRBV12-4 and TRBJ2-5, with 11 positions matching TRBD2. The CDR3 loop spans 16 amino acids. Germline trimming cut 4 bases from V and 1 base from J; bases unmatched to any gene: 5.